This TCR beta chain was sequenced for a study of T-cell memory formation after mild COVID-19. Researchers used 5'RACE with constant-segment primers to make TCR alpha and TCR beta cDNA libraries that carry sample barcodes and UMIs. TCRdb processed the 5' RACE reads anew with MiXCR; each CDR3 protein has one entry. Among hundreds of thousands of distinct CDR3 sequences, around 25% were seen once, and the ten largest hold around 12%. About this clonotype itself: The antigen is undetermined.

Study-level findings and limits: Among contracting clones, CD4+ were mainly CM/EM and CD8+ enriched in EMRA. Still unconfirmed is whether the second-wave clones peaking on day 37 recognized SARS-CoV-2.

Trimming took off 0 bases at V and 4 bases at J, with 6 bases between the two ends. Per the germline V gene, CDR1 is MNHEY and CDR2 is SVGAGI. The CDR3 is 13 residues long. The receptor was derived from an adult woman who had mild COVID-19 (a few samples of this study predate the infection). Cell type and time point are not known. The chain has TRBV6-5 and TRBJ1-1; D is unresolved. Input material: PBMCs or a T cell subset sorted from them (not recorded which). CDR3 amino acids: CASSYSPGTEAFF. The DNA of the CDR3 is TGTGCCAGCAGTTACTCCCCGGGCACTGAAGCTTTCTTT.